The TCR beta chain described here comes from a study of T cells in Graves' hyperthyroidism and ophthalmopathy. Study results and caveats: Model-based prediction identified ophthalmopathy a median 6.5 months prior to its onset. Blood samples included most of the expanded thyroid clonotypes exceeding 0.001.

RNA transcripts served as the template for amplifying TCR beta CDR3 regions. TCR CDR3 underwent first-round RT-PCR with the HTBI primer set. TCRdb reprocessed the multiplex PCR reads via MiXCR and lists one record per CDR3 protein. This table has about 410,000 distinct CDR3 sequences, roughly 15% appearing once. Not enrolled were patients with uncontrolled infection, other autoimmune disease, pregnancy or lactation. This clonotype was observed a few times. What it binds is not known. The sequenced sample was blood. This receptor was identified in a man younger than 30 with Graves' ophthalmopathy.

The DNA for the CDR3 is TGTGCCAGCAGCAATCAGGCAGGGGGCGGGGGGAATCAGCCCCAGCATTTT. Amino acid sequence: CASSNQAGGGGNQPQHF. The V call is TRBV7-9, the J call TRBJ1-5; 8 bases match TRBD1. Germline V gene sequence: CDR1 SEHNR, CDR2 FQNEAQ (reference sequence). This CDR3 has 17 amino acids. V lost 5 bases and J lost 4; bases outside the gene matches: 13.